These 22 T cell receptor beta chains came from one sample sequenced in a study of blood T cell repertoires in COVID-19. Method: immunoSEQ multiplex PCR; TCRdb's copy keeps in-frame clones and lacks some. This sample has approximately 100,000 clones; over 65% occur once, and the top ten carry 6.2%. Sequencing input: peripheral blood. The receptors derive from a man at least 80 years old with COVID-19, enrolled during active disease.

This sequence joins TRBV5-1 and TRBJ1-1, with D uncertain. Deletions cut 4 bases from V and 0 bases from J, with 13 bases between. Germline CDR1 SGHRS, CDR2 YFSETQ. CDR3 size: 15 residues. CDR3 amino acids: CASSTSPGMNTEAFF. The CDR3 coding sequence is TGCGCCAGCAGCACATCCCCGGGTATGAACACTGAAGCTTTCTTT.

V gene TRBV5-6 combines with J gene TRBJ1-6, with no clear D. The germline gives CDR1 SGHDT, CDR2 YYEEEE. V lost 3 bases, J lost 8 bases, and 9 bases lay in between. The CDR3 loop spans 13 amino acids. The DNA for the CDR3 is TGTGCCAGCAGCTCTGGACTGTATTCACCCCTCCACTTT. Its protein is CASSSGLYSPLHF.

This clone was counted a single time. This chain joins TRBV5-1 and TRBJ1-5, with D perhaps matching TRBD1 (5 bases). Germline CDR1 is SGHRS and CDR2 is YFSETQ. V was trimmed by 3 bases and J by 6 bases, leaving 10 bases between them. CDR3 length equals 13 residues. The CDR3 loop is CASSWQGSQPQHF. The DNA of the CDR3 is TGCGCCAGCAGCTGGCAGGGTTCTCAGCCCCAGCATTTT.

The CDR3 sequence: CASSSTRGNTEAFF. For the CDR3, the DNA is TGCGCCAGCAGCTCCACGCGGGGGAACACTGAAGCTTTCTTT. The V and J genes are TRBV5-1 and TRBJ1-1; no clear D. The CDR3 covers 14 residues. V was cut by 3 bases and J by 1 base, with 10 bases left in between. Germline V gene sequence: CDR1 SGHRS, CDR2 YFSETQ.

V usage is TRBV5-1 and J usage is TRBJ2-1; 10 bases are a match to TRBD2. Germline CDR1 reads SGHRS; CDR2 reads YFSETQ. V shed 3 bases, J shed 7 bases, and the junction held 4 bases outside the gene matches. The CDR3 consists of 14 residues. The CDR3 is CASSSPGLANEQFF. The CDR3 DNA sequence: TGCGCCAGCAGCTCTCCGGGACTAGCGAATGAGCAGTTCTTC.

The chain uses TRBV6-5 and TRBJ2-1, with TRBD2 matching 9 bases. Germline V CDR1 and CDR2: MNHEY, SVGAGI. This CDR3 is 15 amino acids long. J gave up 3 bases and V 4 bases, and 4 bases lay outside the gene matches. This CDR3 is CASSSGGRGYNEQFF. In nucleotides, the CDR3 is TGTGCCAGCAGTTCCGGCGGGAGGGGCTACAATGAGCAGTTCTTC.

This clone was observed a single time. CDR3 region: CASTSGETNYGYTF. In DNA, the CDR3 is TGTGCCAGCACCTCAGGCGAAACTAACTATGGCTACACCTTC. This chain links TRBV25-1 with TRBJ1-2; no firm D call. CDR1 and CDR2 (germline): MGHDK, SYGVNS. There are 14 residues in the CDR3. With 7 bases removed from V and 0 bases from J, the gap between germline ends came to 12 bases.

The chain combines TRBV5-1 with TRBJ2-7; possible D gene TRBD2, 6 bases. The length of the CDR3 is 15 residues. V shed 4 bases and J shed 4 bases, with 18 bases lying between them. CDR1 is SGHRS, CDR2 YFSETQ, per germline. The CDR3 nucleotides read TGCGCCAGCAGCAGTAAGGAGGGTTTTGGGTACGAGCAGTACTTC. It yields the protein CASSSKEGFGYEQYF.

The chain recombines TRBV10-3 with TRBJ1-3; 8 nucleotides line up with TRBD1. Trimming removed 2 bases from V and 0 bases from J; junction bases left unmatched: 3. Germline lookup yields CDR1 ENHRY and CDR2 SYGVKD. The CDR3 runs 16 residues. The CDR3 protein is CAISEGQGLSGNTIYF. DNA for the CDR3: TGTGCCATCAGTGAGGGACAGGGCCTCTCTGGAAACACCATATATTTT.

The chain couples TRBV21-1 to TRBJ2-1; TRBD2 is taken as the D call from the table, unchecked against the DNA. TRBV21-1 constitutes a pseudogene. This CDR3 comprises 23 residues. CDR3 residues: CASSKRGRETSGSSEISYNEQFF. The CDR3 nucleotides are TGTGCCAGCAGCAAAAGGGGTCGGGAGACTAGCGGGAGTAGCGAGATCTCCTACAATGAGCAGTTCTTC.

The genes are TRBV6-5 and TRBJ1-1, with D unclear. From germline, CDR1 is MNHEY and CDR2 SVGAGI. V lost 5 bases and J lost 0, with 13 bases in between. The CDR3 spans 15 residues. The CDR3 region has the DNA TGTGCCAGCAGTCCCCCGGCCAGGATGAACACTGAAGCTTTCTTT. It yields the protein CASSPPARMNTEAFF.

This chain links TRBV19 with TRBJ1-4; D not resolved. The CDR3 has 14 amino acids. CDR1 and CDR2 from the germline V gene are LNHDA and SQIVND (reference sequence). V was cut by 1 base and J by 7 bases, with 10 bases left in between. The CDR3 spells CASSIVARGEKLFF. The CDR3 DNA follows: TGTGCCAGTAGTATAGTCGCACGCGGTGAAAAACTGTTTTTT.

The chain is built from TRBV29-1 and TRBJ1-1; D gene unclear. Trimming removed 5 bases at V and 4 bases at J, with 11 bases between. CDR1 SQVTM and CDR2 ANQGSEA come from the germline V gene. CDR3 length: 12 amino acids. The CDR3: CSVRSHATEAFF. The CDR3 DNA follows: TGCAGCGTTCGTAGCCACGCCACTGAAGCTTTCTTT.

This clone showed up just once. The chain combines TRBV28 with TRBJ1-1; 9 bases are shared with TRBD1. The CDR3 runs 17 residues. The V gene's germline CDR1 is MDHEN and CDR2 SYDVKM. After removal of 6 bases from V and 0 bases from J, the junction contained 11 bases not matched to a gene. The CDR3 spells CASSWTGDAFMNTEAFF. The CDR3 nucleotides read TGTGCCAGCAGCTGGACAGGGGATGCTTTTATGAACACTGAAGCTTTCTTT.

V and J are TRBV27 and TRBJ1-2; maybe TRBD1 (5 bases). This CDR3 comprises 15 residues. Deletions cut 4 bases from V and 4 bases from J, with 16 bases between. Looked up from germline, CDR1 is MNHEY and CDR2 is SMNVEV (reference sequence). CDR3 amino acids: CASSSLREGIYGYTF. Here the CDR3 DNA reads TGTGCCAGCAGTTCACTGAGGGAGGGGATCTATGGCTACACCTTC.

The rearrangement joins TRBV7-2 to TRBJ1-1; D perhaps matches TRBD1 (5 bases). This CDR3 has 15 amino acids. Germline values: CDR1 SGHTA, CDR2 FQGNSA. Trimming took 5 bases from V and 4 from J, leaving 17 bases between them. This chain's CDR3 is CASSPPQGLGTEAFF. As DNA, the CDR3 is TGTGCCAGCAGCCCCCCCCAGGGTCTGGGCACTGAAGCTTTCTTT.

The J gene is TRBJ1-2, the V gene TRBV12-3 or TRBV12-4; D call uncertain. V dropped 1 base and J dropped 8 bases, with 8 bases sitting between them. This CDR3 region has 12 residues. This CDR3 is CASSLGEWGYTF. CDR3 bases: TGTGCCAGCAGTTTAGGAGAATGGGGCTACACCTTC.

This chain connects TRBV6-5 to TRBJ2-3; possibly TRBD2 for D (5 bases). This CDR3 comprises 14 residues. With 5 bases removed from V and 0 bases from J, the gap between germline ends came to 9 bases. Per the germline V gene, CDR1 is MNHEY and CDR2 is SVGAGI. The CDR3 sequence is CASSPRGSTDTQYF. The CDR3 bases are TGTGCCAGCAGTCCACGGGGAAGCACAGATACGCAGTATTTT.

The chain joins TRBV4-3 to TRBJ1-6; D remains ambiguous. The CDR3 totals 14 residues. The V and J ends lost 1 base and 9 bases respectively, with 10 bases between them. In germline, CDR1 is LGHNA, CDR2 YSLEER. The CDR3 spells CASSQAPGSSPLHF. The CDR3 coding sequence is TGCGCCAGCAGCCAAGCGCCGGGAAGTTCACCCCTCCACTTT.

This clone has only a few counts. The chain employs TRBV6-2 or TRBV6-3 and TRBJ2-1; 7 bases agree with TRBD2. There are 15 residues in the CDR3. Germline lookup yields CDR1 MNHEY and CDR2 SVGEGT. Germline trimming cut 6 bases from V and 0 bases from J; bases unmatched to any gene: 5. Here the CDR3 reads CASSHGGSSYNEQFF. CDR3 DNA sequence: TGTGCCAGCAGCCACGGGGGGAGCTCCTACAATGAGCAGTTCTTC.

This clone came up many times. V gene TRBV6-5 combines with J gene TRBJ1-3; D unresolved. This CDR3 is 14 amino acids long. The V and J ends lost 9 bases and 0 bases respectively, with 12 bases between them. Per the germline V gene, CDR1 is MNHEY and CDR2 is SVGAGI. The CDR3, as DNA: TGTGCCAGTTTCGACGGGAGCTCTGGAAACACCATATATTTT. Protein: CASFDGSSGNTIYF.

This rearrangement joins TRBV21-1 to TRBJ2-5; TRBD2 is taken as the D call from the table, unchecked against the DNA. TRBV21-1 is recorded as a pseudogene. The CDR3 has 17 residues. CDR3 nucleotide sequence: TGTGCCAGCAGCCCCAGACAAGAGGGTAGGGAGGGAGAGACCCAGTACTTC. Protein product: CASSPRQEGREGETQYF.